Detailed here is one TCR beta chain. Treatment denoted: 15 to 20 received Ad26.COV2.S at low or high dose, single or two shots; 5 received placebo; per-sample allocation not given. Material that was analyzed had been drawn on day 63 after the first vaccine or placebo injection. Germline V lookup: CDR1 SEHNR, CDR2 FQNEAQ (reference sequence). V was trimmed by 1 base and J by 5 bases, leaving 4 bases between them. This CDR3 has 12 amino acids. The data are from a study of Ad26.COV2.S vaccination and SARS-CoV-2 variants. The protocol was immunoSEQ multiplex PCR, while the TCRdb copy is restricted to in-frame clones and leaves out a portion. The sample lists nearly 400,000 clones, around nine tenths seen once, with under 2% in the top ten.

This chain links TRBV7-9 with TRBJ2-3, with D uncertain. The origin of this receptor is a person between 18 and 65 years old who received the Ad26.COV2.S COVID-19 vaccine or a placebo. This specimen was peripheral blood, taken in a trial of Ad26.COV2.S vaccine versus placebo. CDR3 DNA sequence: TGTGCCAGCAGCTTAGTGGGAGATACGCAGTATTTT. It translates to CASSLVGDTQYF.